This TCR beta chain was documented in a study of T cell clones after liver transplantation. About the research overall: Post-transplant blood was tracked for graft-donor-reactive T cell clones identified in a pre-transplant mixed lymphocyte reaction. Patients counted as tolerant after at least one year off all immunosuppression, enzymes not exceeding twice normal.

CDR3 length: 15 amino acids. In germline, CDR1 is MGHRA, CDR2 YSYEKL. V shed 2 bases and J 7 bases; nucleotides not matched to a gene: 7. TCRdb's copy holds only in-frame clones and misses some; the assay was immunoSEQ multiplex PCR. The sample lists some 34,000 clones, around 94% occurring once. This clone occurred a few times. This sample comprised CD8+ T cells from blood, obtained 12 months after liver transplant. The sequence was collected from a human patient who received a liver transplant. Part of the T cell pool may stem from the graft donor. The chain carries TRBV4-1 and TRBJ2-7; 11 bases align to TRBD2. CDR3 amino acids: CASSQLAGGSGEQYF. DNA of the CDR3: TGCGCCAGCAGCCAACTAGCGGGAGGATCGGGAGAGCAGTACTTC.